The 6 T cell receptor beta chains below come from one sample, sequenced in a study of blood T cell repertoires in COVID-19. Clones were read by immunoSEQ multiplex PCR, and TCRdb kept only the in-frame ones, dropping some. The sample includes some 290,000 clones, around 90% of them seen just once. Sequencing was performed on PBMCs or T cells enriched from blood (not recorded which). The receptors shown here come from a woman aged 35 to 49 with acute COVID-19.

The genes are TRBV30 and TRBJ2-7, with D unresolved. Germline CDR1 and CDR2: GTSNPN and SVGIG (reference sequence). Trimming stripped 1 base from V and 4 bases from J, with 5 bases between. The CDR3 extends over 11 amino acids. CDR3 DNA sequence: TGTGCCTGGAGTGCCCGTTACGAGCAGTACTTC. It specifies CAWSARYEQYF.

The chain is built from TRBV6-6 and TRBJ1-3; D uncertain. Germline CDR1 is MNHNY and CDR2 is SVGAGI (reference sequence). V was pared by 6 bases and J by 3 bases, with 6 bases between. The CDR3 has 12 residues. For the CDR3, the DNA is TGTGCCAGCAGACCCAGTGGAAACACCATATATTTT. This encodes CASRPSGNTIYF.

The chain combines TRBV3-1 (or the pseudogene TRBV3-2) with TRBJ1-3; D is possibly TRBD1 (5 bases). CDR1 LGHDT and CDR2 YNNKEL come from the germline V gene (reference sequence). V was pared by 1 base and J by 4 bases, with 17 bases between. This CDR3 has 17 residues. Written as DNA, the CDR3 is TGTGCCAGCAGCCAAGGGGGCTTGGCCGACCGGGGAAACACCATATATTTT. This translates into CASSQGGLADRGNTIYF.

This rearrangement joins TRBV6-5 to TRBJ1-2; D perhaps matches TRBD1 (6 bases). Trimming removed 5 bases at V and 0 bases at J, with 13 bases between. CDR1 and CDR2 (germline): MNHEY, SVGAGI. This CDR3 region has 15 residues. CDR3 nucleotides: TGTGCCAGCAGTATCCGGACAGAATCTAACTATGGCTACACCTTC. Its protein is CASSIRTESNYGYTF.

V and J are TRBV5-6 and TRBJ2-5; no clear D. V was clipped by 4 bases and J by 1 base, with 11 bases between them. Looked up from germline, CDR1 is SGHDT and CDR2 is YYEEEE. CDR3 size: 14 residues. The CDR3 sequence is CASSHSTVQETQYF. In DNA form, the CDR3 reads TGTGCCAGCAGCCACTCAACAGTCCAAGAGACCCAGTACTTC.

The V and J genes are TRBV13 and TRBJ2-1, with D unresolved. The V gene's germline CDR1 is PRHDT and CDR2 FYEKMQ (reference sequence). This CDR3 comprises 12 residues. The V gene lost 3 bases and the J gene lost 7 bases, with 7 bases spanning the gap. The CDR3 loop reads CASSLAENEQFF. The CDR3 DNA follows: TGTGCCAGCAGCTTGGCGGAGAATGAGCAGTTCTTC.